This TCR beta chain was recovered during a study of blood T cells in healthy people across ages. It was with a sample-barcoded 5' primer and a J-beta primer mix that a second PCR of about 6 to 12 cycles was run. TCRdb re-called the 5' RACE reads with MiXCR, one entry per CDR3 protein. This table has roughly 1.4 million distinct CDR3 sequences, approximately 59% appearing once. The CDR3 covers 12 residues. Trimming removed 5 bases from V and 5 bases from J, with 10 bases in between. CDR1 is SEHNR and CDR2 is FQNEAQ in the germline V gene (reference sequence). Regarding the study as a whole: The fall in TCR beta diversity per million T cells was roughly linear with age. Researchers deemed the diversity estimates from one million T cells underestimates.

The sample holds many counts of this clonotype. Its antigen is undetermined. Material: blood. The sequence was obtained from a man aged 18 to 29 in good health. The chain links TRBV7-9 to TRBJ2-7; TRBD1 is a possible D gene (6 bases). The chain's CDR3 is CASSPTGNEQYF. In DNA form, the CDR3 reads TGTGCCAGCAGCCCAACAGGGAACGAGCAGTACTTC.